One and the same sample provided the 18 T cell receptor beta chains below, sequenced in a study of control samples from healthy donors and cancer patients. Assay used: immunoSEQ multiplex PCR; TCRdb lists only in-frame clones, some missing. This sample has about 89,000 clones, with roughly nine tenths found just once. Sequenced: blood. Receptor source: a young man in good health.

This clone has only a few counts. V and J are TRBV10-1 and TRBJ1-3, with 7 bases lining up with TRBD1. The V segment lost 3 bases and the J segment 0 bases; nucleotides outside the gene matches: 8. Germline CDR1 WNHNN, CDR2 SYGVQD (reference sequence). The CDR3 sequence is 17 residues long. Here the CDR3 reads CASSDPPGTASGNTIYF. The CDR3, as DNA: TGCGCCAGCAGTGACCCCCCTGGGACAGCCTCTGGAAACACCATATATTTT.

The gene calls are TRBV19 and TRBJ1-2, with 10 bases fitting TRBD1. In germline, CDR1 is LNHDA, CDR2 SQIVND (reference sequence). This CDR3 contains 14 residues. Unmatched junction bases numbered 7, after V lost 8 bases and J lost 4 bases. CDR3 nucleotides: TGTGCCAGTCGCCCGGGACAGGGGATCTATGGCTACACCTTC. It encodes CASRPGQGIYGYTF.

This clone was counted a few times. The chain recombines TRBV6-9 with TRBJ1-1; 11 bases fit TRBD1. Germline trimming cut 2 bases from V and 7 bases from J; bases unmatched to any gene: 9. Germline assignment: CDR1 MNHGY and CDR2 SVAAGI. This CDR3 is built from 16 residues. CDR3: CASSYPGQGVRVEAFF. CDR3 nucleotide sequence: TGTGCCAGCAGTTATCCGGGACAGGGGGTACGAGTTGAAGCTTTCTTT.

The V gene is TRBV12-3 or TRBV12-4, the J gene TRBJ2-3, with D maybe TRBD1 (6 bases). This CDR3 comprises 13 residues. Trimming pared 5 bases from V and 6 bases from J, leaving 12 bases between. The CDR3 sequence is CASSAGVGDTQYF. The CDR3 DNA reads as TGTGCCAGCAGTGCAGGGGTCGGGGATACGCAGTATTTT.

The chain combines TRBV2 with TRBJ1-5; 9 positions match TRBD1. The CDR3 runs to 15 residues. Germline-derived CDR1 and CDR2 are SNHLY and FYNNEI. Trimming at V came to 7 bases and at J to 5 bases, leaving 9 bases not matched to a gene. CDR3 amino acids: CASTLVGQGHQPQHF. CDR3 nucleotide sequence: TGTGCCAGCACCCTAGTGGGACAGGGCCATCAGCCCCAGCATTTT.

This chain uses TRBV11-2 with TRBJ1-1, with D possibly matching TRBD1 (6 bases). The V gene lost 5 bases and the J gene lost 5 bases, with 15 bases spanning the gap. The CDR3 spans 14 residues. Looked up from germline, CDR1 is SGHAT and CDR2 is FQNNGV. CDR3 sequence: CASSAQGRETEAFF. The CDR3 DNA sequence: TGTGCCAGCAGCGCGCAGGGGAGAGAAACTGAAGCTTTCTTT.

The rearrangement uses TRBV18 and TRBJ1-1, with D perhaps TRBD1 (6 bases). Per the germline V gene, CDR1 is KGHSH and CDR2 is LQKENI. The length of the CDR3 is 15 residues. V gave up 0 bases and J gave up 0 bases, with 8 bases separating them. The DNA of the CDR3 is TGTGCCAGCTCACCACCGGCAGGGGTGAACACTGAAGCTTTCTTT. This gives the protein CASSPPAGVNTEAFF.

The chain employs TRBV5-4 and TRBJ2-1; TRBD2 might be the D (5 bases). Trimming cost V 2 bases and J 1 base, with 10 bases left between them. The CDR3 is 15 amino acids. Germline V gene lookup returns CDR1 SGHNT and CDR2 YYREEE (reference sequence). CDR3 DNA sequence: TGTGCCAGCAGCTTCGGGGTAGAATCCTACAATGAGCAGTTCTTC. Amino acids: CASSFGVESYNEQFF. The variable domain in full, with the rest retrieved from reference TRBV5-4 and TRBJ2-1, is ETGVTQSPTHLIKTRGQQVTLRCSSQSGHNTVSWYQQALGQGPQFIFQYYREEENGRGNFPPRFSGLQFPNYSSELNVNALELDDSALYLCASSFGVESYNEQFFGPGTRLTVL.

The rearrangement links TRBV10-3 to TRBJ1-5; 8 nucleotides match TRBD1. V trimming: 6 bases; J trimming: 0 bases; junction bases outside the gene matches: 4. Germline V gene data show CDR1 as ENHRY and CDR2 as SYGVKD. The CDR3 contains 15 residues. CDR3 nucleotides: TGTGCCATCAGCACCGGACAGGGTAGCAATCAGCCCCAGCATTTT. It yields the protein CAISTGQGSNQPQHF.

The chain uses TRBV5-1 and TRBJ2-3; 9 bases fit TRBD1. Germline V gives CDR1 SGHRS, CDR2 YFSETQ. This CDR3 region has 14 residues. V was clipped by 5 bases and J by 6 bases; unmatched bases: 7. The DNA for the CDR3 is TGCGCCAGCAGACCTACAGGGGGCGTCGATACGCAGTATTTT. Its protein is CASRPTGGVDTQYF.

In its sample, this clone was seen once. The chain links TRBV11-2 to TRBJ2-2, with TRBD2 identical over 8 bases. This CDR3 is 16 amino acids long. Trimming cost V 5 bases and J 2 bases; bases outside gene matches: 7. In germline, CDR1 is SGHAT, CDR2 FQNNGV. The CDR3 spells CASSLLAGPNTGELFF. In nucleotides, the CDR3 is TGTGCCAGCAGCCTATTAGCGGGGCCAAACACCGGGGAGCTGTTTTTT.

This chain connects TRBV27 to TRBJ1-2; D is ambiguous. V was cut by 5 bases and J by 0 bases, with 16 bases left in between. Germline CDR1 is MNHEY and CDR2 is SMNVEV (reference sequence). CDR3 length: 16 amino acids. The DNA of the CDR3 is TGTGCCAGCAGTCCCTCGTTCAGAGATGCTAACTATGGCTACACCTTC. Translation: CASSPSFRDANYGYTF.

This rearrangement joins TRBV2 to TRBJ1-2; 8 nucleotides align to TRBD1. Germline CDR1 and CDR2: SNHLY and FYNNEI. The ends lost 7 bases at V and 8 bases at J; junction bases unmatched: 6. CDR3 size: 12 residues. This CDR3 is CASTRTGMGYTF. CDR3 coding DNA: TGTGCCAGCACTCGGACAGGGATGGGCTACACCTTC.

Points on this clone: At one of its ends the junction is not consistent with the germline gene, which may arise from a read error. V gene TRBV7-9 combines with J gene TRBJ2-1; 8 nucleotides line up with TRBD2. The length of the CDR3 is 14 residues. Germline V lookup: CDR1 SEHNR, CDR2 FQNEAQ (reference sequence). DNA for the CDR3: TGTGCCAGCACCTTAGGGATTAGCGGGGATGAGCAGTTCTTC. Protein product: CASTLGISGDEQFF.

V and J are TRBV19 and TRBJ1-2, with TRBD1 matching over 7 bases. V was pared by 7 bases and J by 0 bases, with 11 bases of the junction left unmatched. The CDR3 consists of 16 residues. From germline, CDR1 is LNHDA and CDR2 SQIVND (reference sequence). The CDR3 DNA follows: TGTGCCAGTAACATGGGCCGGGACAGAGCTAACTATGGCTACACCTTC. Translation: CASNMGRDRANYGYTF.

This sequence joins TRBV20-1 and TRBJ1-5; unclear D gene. Trimming removed 3 bases at V and 1 base at J, with 7 bases between. Germline V lookup: CDR1 DFQATT, CDR2 SNEGSKA (reference sequence). The CDR3 is 13 amino acids. CDR3 in amino acids: CSASGQSNQPQHF. In DNA form, the CDR3 reads TGCAGTGCTAGTGGGCAGAGCAATCAGCCCCAGCATTTT.

The chain couples TRBV5-1 to TRBJ2-2, with D uncertain. The germline V and J ends were trimmed by 0 bases and 0 bases, with 9 bases remaining between them. Germline V gene data show CDR1 as SGHRS and CDR2 as YFSETQ. This CDR3 is 16 amino acids long. DNA for the CDR3: TGCGCCAGCAGCTTGGGACCAAGGACGAACACCGGGGAGCTGTTTTTT. It translates to CASSLGPRTNTGELFF.

CDR3 sequence (DNA): TGTGCCAGCAGCTCCCCAAAAGAACCCTATGGCTACACCTTC. Protein sequence: CASSSPKEPYGYTF. The V gene is TRBV11-2, the J gene TRBJ1-2; D gene ambiguous. Looked up from germline, CDR1 is SGHAT and CDR2 is FQNNGV. The CDR3 is 14 amino acids. Deletions cut 4 bases from V and 4 bases from J, with 13 bases between.